A single sample is the source of the 16 T cell receptor beta chains below, sequenced in a study of blood T cell repertoires in COVID-19. This table comes from immunoSEQ multiplex PCR, and its TCRdb copy is limited to in-frame clones, with some not included. The sample records more than 200,000 clones, about 84% being singletons. Source material: peripheral blood. These receptors all come from a woman of 80 years or more with acute or convalescent COVID-19.

The chain carries TRBV7-9 and TRBJ1-3, with TRBD1 matching over 8 bases. CDR3 length equals 18 residues. CDR1 and CDR2 (germline): SEHNR, FQNEAQ (reference sequence). V dropped 3 bases and J dropped 0; count of bases not matched to a gene: 10. CDR3 coding DNA: TGTGCCAGCAGCTTTGGGACAGGAGTCCTGAGCTCTGGAAACACCATATATTTT. Translation gives CASSFGTGVLSSGNTIYF.

This clone has more than one count but fewer than ten. V gene TRBV24-1 combines with J gene TRBJ2-1; TRBD1 matches 8 bases. Trimming removed 4 bases from V and 3 bases from J; junction bases left unmatched: 4. From germline, CDR1 is KGHDR and CDR2 SFDVKD. This CDR3 contains 15 residues. CDR3 in amino acids: CATSEGGQVYNEQFF. CDR3 coding DNA: TGTGCCACCAGTGAGGGGGGACAGGTCTACAATGAGCAGTTCTTC.

This clone was seen a handful of times. V gene TRBV12-3 or TRBV12-4 combines with J gene TRBJ1-2; 7 bases are shared with TRBD1. Trimming took 10 bases from V and 6 from J; bases not matched to a gene: 11. CDR3 length: 13 residues. CDR3 amino acids: CATYTGTANGYTF. The CDR3 coding sequence is TGTGCCACCTATACTGGGACAGCCAATGGCTACACCTTC.

This clone occurred many times. The genes are TRBV4-2 and TRBJ1-6, with D tentatively TRBD1 (5 bases). The V and J ends lost 0 bases and 5 bases respectively, with 8 bases between them. The CDR3 is made up of 15 amino acids. The germline V gene has CDR1 LGHNA and CDR2 YNFKEQ. The CDR3 DNA is TGTGCCAGCAGCCAAGAGGGGCGAGATAATTCACCCCTCCACTTT. Translating it yields CASSQEGRDNSPLHF.

This chain joins TRBV7-3 and TRBJ2-1; maybe TRBD1 (6 bases). The CDR3 is 16 residues long. Germline V gene data show CDR1 as SGHTA and CDR2 as FQGTGA. Trimming removed 5 bases from V and 2 bases from J, with 16 bases in between. The CDR3 here is CASSVHREYTYNEQFF. The CDR3 nucleotides read TGTGCCAGCAGCGTCCACAGGGAATATACCTACAATGAGCAGTTCTTC. The whole variable domain, filled in from reference TRBV7-3 and TRBJ2-1, reads GAGVSQTPSNKVTEKGKYVELRCDPISGHTALYWYRQSLGQGPEFLIYFQGTGAADDSGLPNDRFFAVRPEGSVSTLKIQRTERGDSAVYLCASSVHREYTYNEQFFGPGTRLTVL.

The V call is TRBV30, the J call TRBJ1-1; 7 nucleotides match TRBD1. Per the germline V gene, CDR1 is GTSNPN and CDR2 is SVGIG (reference sequence). V dropped 4 bases and J dropped 3; count of bases not matched to a gene: 2. This CDR3 has 12 residues. The CDR3 DNA is TGTGCCTGGACCACAGGGGACACTGAAGCTTTCTTT. As protein: CAWTTGDTEAFF.

The chain is built from TRBV9 and TRBJ2-2; 9 nucleotides line up with TRBD2. Trimming cost V 2 bases and J 0 bases; bases outside gene matches: 5. Germline V gene lookup returns CDR1 SGDLS and CDR2 YYNGEE. The CDR3 is made up of 17 amino acids. The CDR3 DNA follows: TGTGCCAGCAGCGTTGCTAGCGGGACCTCGAACACCGGGGAGCTGTTTTTT. Translating it yields CASSVASGTSNTGELFF. The full variable domain, completed using reference TRBV9 and TRBJ2-2, is DSGVTQTPKHLITATGQRVTLRCSPRSGDLSVYWYQQSLDQGLQFLIQYYNGEERAKGNILERFSAQQFPDLHSELNLSSLELGDSALYFCASSVASGTSNTGELFFGEGSRLTVL.

CDR3 DNA: TGTGCCAGCAGCTTAGCGGGCGTGTACAATGAGCAGTTCTTC. It codes for CASSLAGVYNEQFF. This sequence joins TRBV7-2 and TRBJ2-1; D not certain. CDR1 SGHTA and CDR2 FQGNSA come from the germline V gene. Trimming shortened V by 0 bases and J by 4 bases, and 7 bases separated the two germline ends. This CDR3 comprises 14 residues.

The chain employs TRBV19 and TRBJ1-2; TRBD1 matches at 10 bases. The V gene end was trimmed by 7 bases and the J gene end by 5 bases; junction bases not matched to a gene: 13. The germline gives CDR1 LNHDA, CDR2 SQIVND (reference sequence). The CDR3 is 16 residues long. CDR3 in amino acids: CASTLRVGTGDYGYTF. CDR3 DNA: TGTGCCAGTACCCTCAGGGTCGGGACAGGGGATTATGGCTACACCTTC.

A note on this clone: With a much larger clone just one base away, this may be a read error. Other DNA sequences from this sample encode an identical CDR3 as well. The chain has TRBV14 and TRBJ1-2; D may be TRBD1 (6 bases). The germline V gene encodes CDR1 SGHDN and CDR2 FVKESK. The CDR3 is made up of 15 amino acids. V dropped 4 bases and J dropped 0 bases, with 12 bases sitting between them. The CDR3 region is CASSLLQGSNYGYTF. The CDR3 DNA reads as TGTGCCAGCAGCCTACTACAGGGATCTAACTATGGCTACACCTTC.

This clone was observed a handful of times. The V call is TRBV27, the J call TRBJ1-3; D uncertain. The length of the CDR3 is 14 residues. The V gene lost 2 bases and the J gene lost 2 bases, with 7 bases spanning the gap. The germline V gene has CDR1 MNHEY and CDR2 SMNVEV (reference sequence). This chain's CDR3 is CASSLRGTGNTIYF. In DNA form, the CDR3 reads TGTGCCAGCAGTTTACGAGGTACTGGAAACACCATATATTTT.

This chain joins TRBV2 and TRBJ1-5; D is uncertain. V lost 7 bases, J lost 4 bases, and 11 bases lay in between. The germline gives CDR1 SNHLY, CDR2 FYNNEI. There are 13 residues in the CDR3. The CDR3 region has the DNA TGTGCCAGCAATCGGGAGCCTAATCAGCCCCAGCATTTT. It yields the protein CASNREPNQPQHF.

CDR3 region: CASSRGAQETQYF. CDR3 DNA sequence: TGTGCCAGTTCACGGGGGGCCCAAGAGACCCAGTACTTC. This sequence joins TRBV19 and TRBJ2-5; maybe TRBD2 (7 bases). V was trimmed by 8 bases and J by 1 base, leaving 11 bases between them. Germline V lookup: CDR1 LNHDA, CDR2 SQIVND (reference sequence). The CDR3 has 13 amino acids.

This chain joins TRBV30 and TRBJ1-5, with a tentative D call TRBD1 (5 bases). This CDR3 contains 14 residues. Germline CDR1 and CDR2: GTSNPN and SVGIG (reference sequence). V lost 0 bases to trimming and J lost 3 bases, with 9 bases between them. The CDR3 here is CAWSVTGFNQPQHF. The CDR3 coding sequence is TGTGCCTGGAGTGTAACAGGATTCAATCAGCCCCAGCATTTT.

V gene TRBV27 combines with J gene TRBJ1-2; 11 bases align to TRBD1. The V gene's germline CDR1 is MNHEY and CDR2 SMNVEV (reference sequence). The CDR3 is 13 residues long. With 8 bases clipped from V and 7 bases from J, the junction kept 6 bases outside the gene matches. In DNA form, the CDR3 reads TGTGCCAGCTCCGGACAGGGGGCTTTTGGCTACACCTTC. This translates into CASSGQGAFGYTF.

This clone was detected once. The chain couples TRBV3-1 (or the pseudogene TRBV3-2) to TRBJ2-7, with 8 bases identical to TRBD2. With V trimmed by 6 bases and J by 0 bases, 10 bases remained unmatched. This CDR3 is built from 16 residues. From germline, CDR1 is LGHDT and CDR2 YNNKEL (reference sequence). CDR3 protein: CASSTFGGVGSYEQYF. The CDR3 DNA sequence: TGTGCCAGCAGTACTTTCGGGGGGGTGGGCTCCTACGAGCAGTACTTC.